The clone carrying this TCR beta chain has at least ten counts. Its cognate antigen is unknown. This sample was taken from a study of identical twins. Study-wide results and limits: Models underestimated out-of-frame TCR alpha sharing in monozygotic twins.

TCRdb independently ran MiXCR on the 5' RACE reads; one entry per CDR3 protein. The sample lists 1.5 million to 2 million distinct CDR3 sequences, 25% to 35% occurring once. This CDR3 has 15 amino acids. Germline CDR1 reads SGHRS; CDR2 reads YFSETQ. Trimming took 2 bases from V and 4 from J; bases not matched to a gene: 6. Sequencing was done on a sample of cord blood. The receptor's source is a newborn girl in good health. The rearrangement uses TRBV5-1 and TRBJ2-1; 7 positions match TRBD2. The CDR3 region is CASSFTGEGYNEQFF. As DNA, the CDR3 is TGCGCCAGCAGCTTTACCGGGGAGGGGTACAATGAGCAGTTCTTC.